The 22 T cell receptor beta chains listed next were all sequenced from one sample in a study of blood T cell repertoires in COVID-19. Method: immunoSEQ multiplex PCR; TCRdb's copy keeps in-frame clones and lacks some. The profile shows 230,000 or so clones, around 88% of them singletons. Sequencing was done on a sample of PBMCs or T cells enriched from blood (not recorded which). The receptors shown here come from a woman aged 50 to 65 with acute COVID-19.

This clone was detected only a few times. The chain uses TRBV27 and TRBJ2-7; D might be TRBD2 (6 bases). The V gene lost 6 bases and the J gene lost 6 bases, with 18 bases spanning the gap. The germline V gene encodes CDR1 MNHEY and CDR2 SMNVEV (reference sequence). The CDR3 has 14 residues. CDR3 sequence (DNA): TGTGCCAGCAGCATAAGGTCGTGGGGAGGCGAGCAGTACTTC. Translation: CASSIRSWGGEQYF.

This rearrangement joins TRBV7-2 to TRBJ2-1; TRBD2 matches 14 bases. The CDR3 has 18 residues. The V segment lost 2 bases and the J segment 4 bases; nucleotides outside the gene matches: 7. Germline V lookup: CDR1 SGHTA, CDR2 FQGNSA. The CDR3 here is CASSLLGLAGGRYNEQFF. The DNA of the CDR3 is TGTGCCAGCAGCTTATTAGGACTAGCGGGAGGAAGATACAATGAGCAGTTCTTC.

The V call is TRBV19, the J call TRBJ2-3, with D perhaps TRBD2 (6 bases). V was clipped by 3 bases and J by 0 bases, with 10 bases between them. Germline V gene sequence: CDR1 LNHDA, CDR2 SQIVND (reference sequence). The CDR3 runs to 15 residues. The CDR3 spells CASSMGLPSTDTQYF. In nucleotides, the CDR3 is TGTGCCAGTAGTATGGGACTCCCCAGCACAGATACGCAGTATTTT.

J is TRBJ2-5 and V is TRBV2, with TRBD2 matching over 10 bases. The CDR3 length is 15 residues. The J segment lost 1 base and the V segment lost 7 bases, leaving 6 bases of the junction unmatched. Germline lookup yields CDR1 SNHLY and CDR2 FYNNEI. The CDR3 loop is CASTGGLAVQETQYF. The CDR3 coding sequence is TGTGCCAGCACTGGAGGACTAGCGGTCCAAGAGACCCAGTACTTC. The full variable domain, in which reference TRBV2 and TRBJ2-5 provide the parts outside the CDR3, is EPEVTQTPSHQVTQMGQEVILRCVPISNHLYFYWYRQILGQKVEFLVSFYNNEISEKSEIFDDQFSVERPDGSNFTLKIRSTKLEDSAMYFCASTGGLAVQETQYFGPGTRLLVL.

The V call is TRBV11-3, the J call TRBJ2-2, with a weak D call TRBD1 (6 bases). This CDR3 spans 14 amino acids. V shed 7 bases and J shed 4 bases, with 13 bases lying between them. CDR1 and CDR2 (germline): SGHNT, YENEEA. The CDR3 DNA sequence: TGTGCCAGCATCCCGGACAGAATCACCGGGGAGCTGTTTTTT. Translating gives CASIPDRITGELFF.

The rearrangement uses TRBV27 and TRBJ2-1; a weak D match, TRBD2 (6 bases). Deletions cut 3 bases from V and 3 bases from J, with 12 bases between. CDR1 is MNHEY, CDR2 SMNVEV, per germline (reference sequence). The CDR3 loop spans 15 amino acids. CDR3 sequence: CASSLRGGVYNEQFF. For the CDR3, the DNA is TGTGCCAGCAGTTTGCGGGGAGGTGTCTACAATGAGCAGTTCTTC.

The V call is TRBV15, the J call TRBJ2-1; 7 bases are shared with TRBD1. The CDR3 runs 14 residues. V shed 2 bases, J shed 7 bases, and the junction held 5 bases outside the gene matches. Germline V lookup: CDR1 LNHNV, CDR2 YYDKDF (reference sequence). For the CDR3, the DNA is TGTGCCACCAGCAGAATGGGACAGTGGAATGAGCAGTTCTTC. Translating it yields CATSRMGQWNEQFF.

This chain uses TRBV7-3 with TRBJ2-3; 15 positions agree with TRBD2. This CDR3 has 19 amino acids. V trimming: 5 bases; J trimming: 0 bases; junction bases outside the gene matches: 9. Looked up from germline, CDR1 is SGHTA and CDR2 is FQGTGA. The CDR3 nucleotides are TGTGCCAGCAGCCTTACTAGGACTAGCGGGGGGGCCAGCACAGATACGCAGTATTTT. This translates into CASSLTRTSGGASTDTQYF.

This sequence joins TRBV7-2 and TRBJ2-7; a weak D match, TRBD2 (5 bases). This CDR3 comprises 12 residues. Looked up from germline, CDR1 is SGHTA and CDR2 is FQGNSA. The V and J ends lost 3 bases and 7 bases respectively, with 10 bases between them. CDR3 DNA: TGTGCCAGCAGCTTCGGAGGTGGGGAGCAGTACTTC. Translation gives CASSFGGGEQYF.

This clone has just one count. The V and J genes are TRBV4-1 and TRBJ1-6; TRBD1 might be the D (5 bases). V lost 1 base and J 1 base, leaving 11 bases between the germline ends. This CDR3 is 17 amino acids long. Germline V gene sequence: CDR1 MGHRA, CDR2 YSYEKL. The CDR3 is CASSQGLTGSYNSPLHF. Written as DNA, the CDR3 is TGCGCCAGCAGCCAAGGGCTTACAGGTTCCTATAATTCACCCCTCCACTTT.

The sample holds one count of this clone. The chain is built from TRBV9 and TRBJ1-2; 8 bases fit TRBD1. CDR1 is SGDLS and CDR2 is YYNGEE in the germline V gene. V gave up 4 bases and J gave up 5 bases; unmatched junction bases: 7. The CDR3 extends over 14 amino acids. The CDR3 DNA sequence: TGTGCCAGCAGCACCCAACAGGGGGAATATGGCTACACCTTC. Protein sequence: CASSTQQGEYGYTF. Full variable domain (rest looked up from reference TRBV9 and TRBJ1-2): DSGVTQTPKHLITATGQRVTLRCSPRSGDLSVYWYQQSLDQGLQFLIQYYNGEERAKGNILERFSAQQFPDLHSELNLSSLELGDSALYFCASSTQQGEYGYTFGSGTRLTVV.

The chain carries TRBV9 and TRBJ2-7, with a weak D call TRBD1 (5 bases). Trimming removed 1 base at V and 6 bases at J, with 11 bases between. The CDR3 is 13 residues long. Germline V gives CDR1 SGDLS, CDR2 YYNGEE. CDR3: CASSVSSRAEQYF. The CDR3 nucleotides read TGTGCCAGCAGCGTAAGTAGCAGGGCCGAGCAGTACTTC.

The genes are TRBV4-3 and TRBJ1-4, with no clear D. This CDR3 contains 14 residues. CDR1 is LGHNA and CDR2 is YSLEER in the germline V gene. V was shortened by 2 bases and J by 7 bases, with 11 bases between the two germline ends. The CDR3 nucleotides read TGCGCCAGCAGCCAACCCAGGCCTGCTGAAAAACTGTTTTTT. Amino acids: CASSQPRPAEKLFF.

The chain employs TRBV27 and TRBJ1-2; D is possibly TRBD1 (5 bases). Trimming cost V 3 bases and J 0 bases, with 17 bases left between them. The length of the CDR3 is 17 residues. Per germline, CDR1 MNHEY and CDR2 SMNVEV (reference sequence). In nucleotides, the CDR3 is TGTGCCAGCAGTTTGGCGGGGGGAAAAAGGACTAACTATGGCTACACCTTC. This codes for CASSLAGGKRTNYGYTF.

The rearrangement uses TRBV5-8 and TRBJ2-2; possible D gene TRBD1, 6 bases. The CDR3 has 16 amino acids. The germline gives CDR1 SGHTS, CDR2 YDEGEE. Trimming pared 4 bases from V and 1 base from J, leaving 14 bases between. CDR3 in DNA: TGTGCCAGCAGCCCCGGGCAGGGGCGGAACACCGGGGAGCTGTTTTTT. Translation: CASSPGQGRNTGELFF.

The J gene is TRBJ2-2, the V gene TRBV5-4, with D perhaps matching TRBD1 (5 bases). The CDR3 length is 15 residues. CDR1 is SGHNT, CDR2 YYREEE, per germline (reference sequence). The ends were cut back, 0 bases at V and 4 bases at J, with 10 bases in the middle. CDR3 sequence reads: CASSLVEQGTGELFF. As DNA, the CDR3 is TGTGCCAGCAGCTTGGTGGAGCAGGGCACCGGGGAGCTGTTTTTT.

This chain connects TRBV3-1 (or the pseudogene TRBV3-2) to TRBJ2-7; D is possibly TRBD2 (5 bases). The CDR3 loop spans 13 amino acids. From germline, CDR1 is LGHDT and CDR2 YNNKEL (reference sequence). The germline V and J ends were trimmed by 0 bases and 10 bases, with 13 bases remaining between them. The CDR3 DNA is TGTGCCAGCAGCCAAGAACTGACGGGGATCCAGTACTTC. Translation gives CASSQELTGIQYF.

The chain uses TRBV9 and TRBJ1-3; tentative D call: TRBD1 (5 bases). Per germline, CDR1 SGDLS and CDR2 YYNGEE. Trimming removed 4 bases from V and 0 bases from J, with 14 bases in between. The CDR3 loop spans 16 amino acids. The CDR3 loop is CASSHDQQDSGNTIYF. CDR3 nucleotide sequence: TGTGCCAGCAGCCATGACCAACAGGACTCTGGAAACACCATATATTTT.

CDR3 region: CASSPTYPPGGRPSSYEQYF. The CDR3 nucleotides read TGTGCCAGCAGTCCAACCTACCCTCCCGGGGGAAGGCCGAGCTCCTACGAGCAGTACTTC. V is TRBV28 and J is TRBJ2-7; a possible D gene is TRBD2 (6 bases). Germline-derived CDR1 and CDR2 are MDHEN and SYDVKM. Trimming left V 5 bases short and J 0 bases short, with 29 bases between. CDR3 length equals 20 residues. Using reference TRBV28 and TRBJ2-7 for the parts outside the CDR3, the full variable domain is DVKVTQSSRYLVKRTGEKVFLECVQDMDHENMFWYRQDPGLGLRLIYFSYDVKMKEKGDIPEGYSVSREKKERFSLILESASTNQTSMYLCASSPTYPPGGRPSSYEQYFGPGTRLTVT.

V and J are TRBV6-6 and TRBJ1-1, with D possibly matching TRBD1 (6 bases). Per the germline V gene, CDR1 is MNHNY and CDR2 is SVGAGI (reference sequence). The CDR3 extends over 12 amino acids. The ends were cut back, 9 bases at V and 4 bases at J, with 12 bases in the middle. This CDR3 is CASKGESTEAFF. In DNA, the CDR3 is TGTGCCAGTAAGGGGGAGAGCACTGAAGCTTTCTTT.

The J gene is TRBJ1-3, the V gene TRBV3-1 (or the pseudogene TRBV3-2), with no clear D. Germline-derived CDR1 and CDR2 are LGHDT and YNNKEL (reference sequence). This CDR3 spans 14 amino acids. V was cut by 3 bases and J by 3 bases, with 9 bases left in between. In DNA form, the CDR3 reads TGTGCCAGCAGCCAGCCCTCGGGTGGAAACACCATATATTTT. This encodes CASSQPSGGNTIYF.

This sequence joins TRBV5-1 and TRBJ1-2; D not resolved. Germline V lookup: CDR1 SGHRS, CDR2 YFSETQ. Trimming stripped 0 bases from V and 4 bases from J, with 10 bases between. The CDR3 spans 14 residues. CDR3 region: CASSLGTEIYGYTF. In nucleotides, the CDR3 is TGCGCCAGCAGCTTGGGGACTGAGATCTATGGCTACACCTTC.